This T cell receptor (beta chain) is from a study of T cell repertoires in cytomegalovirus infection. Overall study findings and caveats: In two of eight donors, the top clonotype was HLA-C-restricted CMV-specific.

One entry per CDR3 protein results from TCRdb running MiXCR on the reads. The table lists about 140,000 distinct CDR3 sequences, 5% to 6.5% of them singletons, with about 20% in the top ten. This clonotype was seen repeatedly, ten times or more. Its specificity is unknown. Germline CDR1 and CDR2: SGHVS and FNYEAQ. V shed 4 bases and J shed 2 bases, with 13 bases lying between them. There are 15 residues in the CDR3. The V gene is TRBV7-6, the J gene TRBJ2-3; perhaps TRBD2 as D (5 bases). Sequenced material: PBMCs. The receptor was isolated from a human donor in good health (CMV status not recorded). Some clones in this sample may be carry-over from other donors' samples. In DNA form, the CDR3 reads TGTGCCAGCAGCTCCCGGGGTGCATACACAGATACGCAGTATTTT. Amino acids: CASSSRGAYTDTQYF.